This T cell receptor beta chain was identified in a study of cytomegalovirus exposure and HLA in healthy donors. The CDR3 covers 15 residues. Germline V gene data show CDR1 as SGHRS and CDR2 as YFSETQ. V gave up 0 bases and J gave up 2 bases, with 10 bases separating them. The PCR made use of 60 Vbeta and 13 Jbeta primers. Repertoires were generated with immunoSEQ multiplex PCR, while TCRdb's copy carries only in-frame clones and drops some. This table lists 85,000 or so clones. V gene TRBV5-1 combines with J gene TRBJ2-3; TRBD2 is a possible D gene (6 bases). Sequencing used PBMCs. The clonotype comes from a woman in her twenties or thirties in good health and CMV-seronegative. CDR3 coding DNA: TGCGCCAGCAGCTTGGCTCGGGGGTACACAGATACGCAGTATTTT. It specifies CASSLARGYTDTQYF. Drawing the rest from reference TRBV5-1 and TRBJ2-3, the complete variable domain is KAGVTQTPRYLIKTRGQQVTLSCSPISGHRSVSWYQQTPGQGLQFLFEYFSETQRNKGNFPGRFSGRQFSNSRSEMNVSTLELGDSALYLCASSLARGYTDTQYFGPGTRLTVL.